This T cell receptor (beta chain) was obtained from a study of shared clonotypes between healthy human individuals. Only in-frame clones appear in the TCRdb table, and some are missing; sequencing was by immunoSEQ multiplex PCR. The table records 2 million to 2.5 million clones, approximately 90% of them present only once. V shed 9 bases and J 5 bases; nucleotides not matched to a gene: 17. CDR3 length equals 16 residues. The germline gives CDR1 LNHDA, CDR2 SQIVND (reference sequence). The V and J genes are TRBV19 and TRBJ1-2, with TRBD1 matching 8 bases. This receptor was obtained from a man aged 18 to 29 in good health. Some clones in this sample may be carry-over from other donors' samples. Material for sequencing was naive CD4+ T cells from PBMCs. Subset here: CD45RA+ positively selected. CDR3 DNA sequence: TGTGCCAGCGCCCGGGACAGGTCCGATAAGGGGTATGGCTACACCTTC. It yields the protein CASARDRSDKGYGYTF.